This paragraph covers one T cell receptor (beta chain) sequence. CDR3 length: 17 residues. V trimming: 4 bases; J trimming: 4 bases; junction bases outside the gene matches: 7. From germline, CDR1 is SGHNT and CDR2 YYREEE (reference sequence). This record belongs to a study of graft-versus-host responses after intestinal transplantation. Responders that carried the CFSE label, approximately 200,000 of them, were plated with approximately 200,000 irradiated, violet-dye-labeled stimulator cells. After the reaction, proliferating CFSE-low CD3+CD4+ and CD3+CD8+ responders were sorted. Findings of the study overall: Early post-transplant falls in HvG clones accompanied the peak levels of circulating GvH clones. GvH clones occurred in recipient marrow; some first appeared in ileum or blood.

Profiled with immunoSEQ multiplex PCR; TCRdb holds only in-frame clones, not every one. The sample yields 4,300 or so clones, 27% seen once. The origin of this receptor is a human patient who was an organ donor for intestinal transplantation. The sequences come from alloreactive CD8+ T cells from a mixed lymphocyte reaction culture, collected before transplantation. Indicated subset: CFSE-low proliferating T cells sorted from roughly six-day pre-transplant mixed lymphocyte reaction (GvH or HvG direction). The chain couples TRBV5-4 to TRBJ2-5; 16 bases are a match to TRBD2. The CDR3 bases are TGTGCCAGCAGCCAAGGGACTAGCGGGGGGGCCCCAGAGACCCAGTACTTC. Translating gives CASSQGTSGGAPETQYF.